The sequence of this TCR beta chain was determined in a study of early T cells in non-severe SARS-CoV-2 infection. Study observations and caveats: The study's VDJdb matching favored anti-spike CD8 responses and missed private and CD4 specificities.

This clonotype was counted ten times or more. Its target is not known. From the 5' RACE reads, TCRdb called clonotypes with MiXCR, one entry per CDR3 protein. In the table there are 20,000 to 25,000 distinct CDR3 sequences, 3.5% to 5.5% of which are singletons. V lost 1 base to trimming and J lost 0 bases, with 13 bases between them. The CDR3 sequence is 17 residues long. CDR1 and CDR2 (germline): SGHTA, FQGNSA. The receptor comes from an adult who was a healthcare worker with PCR-confirmed SARS-CoV-2 infection or an uninfected control (not recorded which). Sample: whole blood. The chain has TRBV7-2 and TRBJ1-3, with D perhaps TRBD1 (5 bases). The chain's CDR3 is CASSLESGQNSGNTIYF. DNA of the CDR3: TGTGCCAGCAGCTTAGAATCCGGACAAAACTCTGGAAACACCATATATTTT.